The 11 T cell receptor beta chains reported below all come from one sample, sequenced in a study of T cells in Graves' hyperthyroidism and ophthalmopathy. Amplified TCR beta CDR3 regions derived from RNA transcripts. RT-PCR in the first round (using the HTBI primer set) targeted the TCR CDR3. One entry per CDR3 protein, called by TCRdb with MiXCR from the multiplex PCR reads. The table has roughly 530,000 distinct CDR3 sequences, 15% to 20% seen once; the top ten hold 15% to 20%. Sequenced sample: blood. The source is a woman aged 18-29 years with Graves' ophthalmopathy.

On this clonotype: This may arise from a read error, as a much more abundant clone is one base away. The chain is built from TRBV3-1 and TRBJ1-4; 8 positions agree with TRBD1. CDR3 length: 19 residues. Germline assignment: CDR1 LGHDT and CDR2 YNNKEL (reference sequence). The CDR3 bases are TGTACCAGCAGTTTATCCCGGGACAGGATACTTCCAACTAATGAAAAACTGTTTTTT. This translates into CTSSLSRDRILPTNEKLFF.

This rearrangement joins TRBV2 to TRBJ2-3; TRBD2 matches at 12 bases. V lost 6 bases and J lost 0; bases outside the gene matches: 4. Germline V gene lookup returns CDR1 SNHLY and CDR2 FYNNEI. The CDR3 runs to 16 residues. The CDR3 DNA follows: TGTGCCAGCAGAGGAGGGACTAGCGGGAGCACAGATACGCAGTATTTT. Its translation: CASRGGTSGSTDTQYF.

This clonotype was observed many times. The V call is TRBV7-2, the J call TRBJ2-7; 7 bases are shared with TRBD2. This CDR3 has 15 residues. J gave up 0 bases and V 5 bases, and 7 bases lay outside the gene matches. CDR1 and CDR2 from the germline V gene are SGHTA and FQGNSA. The CDR3 spells CASSGSAGSSYEQYF. The CDR3 DNA reads as TGTGCCAGCAGCGGTTCAGCGGGGAGCTCCTACGAGCAGTACTTC.

This sequence joins TRBV6-1 and TRBJ1-1, with TRBD1 matching over 7 bases. V lost 6 bases, J lost 0 bases, and 7 bases stayed unmatched. The CDR3 runs to 15 residues. Germline-derived CDR1 and CDR2 are MNHNS and SASEGT. Written as DNA, the CDR3 is TGTGCCAGCAGACGACAGGGTCTTTTGAACACTGAAGCTTTCTTT. Translating gives CASRRQGLLNTEAFF.

This sequence joins TRBV25-1 and TRBJ2-7, with 9 nucleotides matching TRBD1. Per germline, CDR1 MGHDK and CDR2 SYGVNS. This CDR3 spans 14 amino acids. V shed 6 bases and J 5 bases; nucleotides not matched to a gene: 8. CDR3 sequence reads: CASRPGTGLDEQYF. The CDR3 DNA sequence: TGTGCCAGCAGACCCGGGACAGGGCTCGACGAGCAGTACTTC.

The chain is built from TRBV5-1 and TRBJ2-3; 8 bases align to TRBD2. There are 16 residues in the CDR3. The ends lost 6 bases at V and 4 bases at J; junction bases unmatched: 13. CDR1 and CDR2 (germline): SGHRS, YFSETQ. The CDR3 DNA is TGCGCCAGCACGGGGGGGGCCCGGGCATGGGCAGATACGCAGTATTTT. It encodes CASTGGARAWADTQYF.

At least ten counts were recorded for this clonotype. The chain couples TRBV7-3 to TRBJ1-5; the match to TRBD1 covers 7 bases. J was trimmed by 1 base and V by 5 bases; bases with no gene match: 8. This CDR3 is built from 16 residues. Germline-derived CDR1 and CDR2 are SGHTA and FQGTGA. This CDR3 is CASSDRQGRSNQPQHF. CDR3 nucleotide sequence: TGTGCCAGCAGCGACAGACAGGGCCGCAGCAATCAGCCCCAGCATTTT.

This clonotype was recorded many times. The rearrangement links TRBV27 to TRBJ1-2; D is possibly TRBD1 (5 bases). Trimming cost V 7 bases and J 3 bases, with 15 bases left between them. The CDR3 length is 14 residues. The germline V gene encodes CDR1 MNHEY and CDR2 SMNVEV (reference sequence). As DNA, the CDR3 is TGTGCCAGCAACGGACAAAAGCGAGACTATGGCTACACCTTC. Its translation: CASNGQKRDYGYTF.

This clonotype showed up many times. V is TRBV11-2 and J is TRBJ2-1, with 9 bases lining up with TRBD1. Germline assignment: CDR1 SGHAT and CDR2 FQNNGV. Unmatched junction bases numbered 3, after V lost 0 bases and J lost 15 bases. There are 12 residues in the CDR3. The CDR3 DNA sequence: TGTGCCAGCAGCTTAGACACAGGGGGCCCGTTCTTC. It translates to CASSLDTGGPFF.

V and J are TRBV29-1 and TRBJ2-3, with 9 bases aligning to TRBD1. The J segment lost 5 bases and the V segment lost 7 bases, leaving 4 bases of the junction unmatched. The germline V gene has CDR1 SQVTM and CDR2 ANQGSEA. The CDR3 covers 12 residues. The DNA for the CDR3 is TGCAGCGCGGGACAGGGTTTAGATACGCAGTATTTT. Protein product: CSAGQGLDTQYF.

This clonotype was seen many times. The rearrangement joins TRBV12-3 or TRBV12-4 to TRBJ2-7, with D perhaps given as TRBD1 or TRBD2 (5 bases each). Trimming removed 3 bases from V and 1 base from J, with 10 bases in between. This CDR3 is built from 14 residues. In nucleotides, the CDR3 is TGTGCCAGCAGTTTCGGGGCAGGGTCCTACGAGCAGTACTTC. Protein product: CASSFGAGSYEQYF.